The clone carrying this TCR beta chain came up once. Germline V gene lookup returns CDR1 SGDLS and CDR2 YYNGEE. Between the trimmed V and J ends, which lost 1 base and 3 bases, there was a span of 8 bases. The CDR3 has 13 residues. It was at deep level that the assay was run. Genomic DNA belonging to each subset was distributed in equal measure over several immunoSEQ plates. The table came from immunoSEQ multiplex PCR; TCRdb's copy has only in-frame clones and leaves some out. This table holds around 2,000,000 clones, about 92% found once. This sample was included in a study of shared clonotypes between healthy human individuals. Overall study context: Donors had three CD4 naive, three CD4 memory, two CD8 naive and one CD8 memory plate apiece.

Terminally differentiated effector memory CD45RA+ cells were left out of the naive CD8 fraction, which was CD45RO-negative and positively selected for CCR7. This sequence joins TRBV9 and TRBJ2-7; D ambiguous. Sequences were obtained from naive CD8+ T cells from PBMCs. The TCR was taken from a man younger than 30 in good health. Some clones in this sample may be carry-over from other donors' samples. The CDR3 here is CASSVTPNYEQYF. The CDR3, as DNA: TGTGCCAGCAGCGTAACGCCTAACTACGAGCAGTACTTC.